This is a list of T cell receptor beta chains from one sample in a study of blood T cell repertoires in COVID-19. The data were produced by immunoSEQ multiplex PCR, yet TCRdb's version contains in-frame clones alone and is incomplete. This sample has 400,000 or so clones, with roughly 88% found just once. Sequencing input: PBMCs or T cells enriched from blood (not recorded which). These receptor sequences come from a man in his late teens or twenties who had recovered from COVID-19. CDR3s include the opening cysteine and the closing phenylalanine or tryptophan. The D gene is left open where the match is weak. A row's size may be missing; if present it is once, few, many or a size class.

cdr3_aa: CASGVGLAGSWETQYF
cdr3_nt: TGTGCCAGCGGGGTGGGACTAGCGGGATCGTGGGAGACCCAGTACTTC
clone_size: .
v_call: TRBV28
j_call: TRBJ2-5
d_call: TRBD2
cdr3_length: 16

cdr3_aa: CASSRRFRGANQPQHF
cdr3_nt: TGCGCCAGCAGTCGAAGATTCAGGGGAGCAAATCAGCCCCAGCATTTT
clone_size: .
v_call: TRBV23-1
j_call: TRBJ1-5
d_call: .
cdr3_length: 16

cdr3_aa: CASRGTGFTEAFF
cdr3_nt: TGTGCCAGCAGGGGGACAGGGTTCACTGAAGCTTTCTTT
clone_size: .
v_call: TRBV12-3/TRBV12-4
j_call: TRBJ1-1
d_call: TRBD1
cdr3_length: 13

cdr3_aa: CASSAGSYTEAFF
cdr3_nt: TGTGCCAGTAGTGCGGGATCTTACACTGAAGCTTTCTTT
clone_size: once
v_call: TRBV19
j_call: TRBJ1-1
d_call: .
cdr3_length: 13

cdr3_aa: CASSKSQFF
cdr3_nt: TGTGCCAGCAGTAAATCTCAGTTCTTC
clone_size: .
v_call: TRBV27
j_call: TRBJ2-1
d_call: .
cdr3_length: 9

cdr3_aa: CATRPRGSMNTEAFF
cdr3_nt: TGCGCCACCCGGCCCAGGGGGTCTATGAACACTGAAGCTTTCTTT
clone_size: few
v_call: TRBV5-1
j_call: TRBJ1-1
d_call: TRBD1
cdr3_length: 15

cdr3_aa: CATRDRDDSGYTF
cdr3_nt: TGTGCCACTAGGGACAGGGATGACTCTGGCTACACCTTC
clone_size: .
v_call: TRBV24-1
j_call: TRBJ1-2
d_call: TRBD1
cdr3_length: 13

cdr3_aa: CASSPQGRVGQPQHF
cdr3_nt: TGTGCCAGCAGTCCCCAGGGGCGCGTTGGACAGCCCCAGCATTTT
clone_size: .
v_call: TRBV9
j_call: TRBJ1-5
d_call: .
cdr3_length: 15

cdr3_aa: CATSDGFLGDTNYGYTF
cdr3_nt: TGTGCCACCAGTGATGGCTTTCTCGGGGATACTAACTATGGCTACACCTTC
clone_size: .
v_call: TRBV24-1
j_call: TRBJ1-2
d_call: .
cdr3_length: 17

cdr3_aa: CASSLDVTIYEQYF
cdr3_nt: TGTGCCAGCAGCTTAGATGTGACTATCTACGAGCAGTACTTC
clone_size: .
v_call: TRBV7-9
j_call: TRBJ2-7
d_call: .
cdr3_length: 14

cdr3_aa: CAWNQLGGGRAETQYF
cdr3_nt: TGTGCCTGGAACCAGTTGGGCGGAGGAAGGGCAGAGACCCAGTACTTC
clone_size: .
v_call: TRBV30
j_call: TRBJ2-5
d_call: .
cdr3_length: 16

cdr3_aa: CASRQQEDFYGYTF
cdr3_nt: TGTGCCAGCAGACAACAAGAGGACTTCTATGGCTACACCTTC
clone_size: .
v_call: TRBV6-5
j_call: TRBJ1-2
d_call: .
cdr3_length: 14

cdr3_aa: CSVGENYGYTF
cdr3_nt: TGCAGCGTTGGGGAGAACTATGGCTACACCTTC
clone_size: .
v_call: TRBV29-1
j_call: TRBJ1-2
d_call: .
cdr3_length: 11

cdr3_aa: CASSEGTGPAYEQYF
cdr3_nt: TGTGCCAGCAGCGAGGGGACAGGGCCAGCTTACGAGCAGTACTTC
clone_size: once
v_call: TRBV9
j_call: TRBJ2-7
d_call: TRBD1
cdr3_length: 15

cdr3_aa: CASSSGSSGSMGADTQYF
cdr3_nt: TGTGCCAGCAGCTCGGGATCTAGCGGTTCAATGGGGGCAGATACGCAGTATTTT
clone_size: .
v_call: TRBV5-4
j_call: TRBJ2-3
d_call: TRBD2
cdr3_length: 18

cdr3_aa: CASSEWGGRGYTF
cdr3_nt: TGTGCCAGCAGTGAATGGGGGGGCCGGGGCTACACCTTC
clone_size: .
v_call: TRBV2
j_call: TRBJ1-2
d_call: .
cdr3_length: 13

cdr3_aa: CASRPDRAFSYEQYF
cdr3_nt: TGTGCCAGCAGACCCGACAGGGCCTTCTCCTACGAGCAGTACTTC
clone_size: .
v_call: TRBV6-5
j_call: TRBJ2-7
d_call: TRBD1
cdr3_length: 15

cdr3_aa: CASSPDRVSNYGYTF
cdr3_nt: TGTGCCAGCAGTCCAGACAGGGTATCTAACTATGGCTACACCTTC
clone_size: .
v_call: TRBV27
j_call: TRBJ1-2
d_call: TRBD1
cdr3_length: 15

cdr3_aa: CAISEYGDGRLTDTQYF
cdr3_nt: TGTGCCATCAGTGAATACGGGGACGGGAGACTGACAGATACGCAGTATTTT
clone_size: once
v_call: TRBV10-3
j_call: TRBJ2-3
d_call: .
cdr3_length: 17

cdr3_aa: CASSYGRVRAEAFF
cdr3_nt: TGTGCCAGCAGTTACGGCAGGGTACGGGCTGAAGCTTTCTTT
clone_size: .
v_call: TRBV6-5
j_call: TRBJ1-1
d_call: .
cdr3_length: 14

cdr3_aa: CASRPLQGQGGYTF
cdr3_nt: TGTGCCAGCAGACCACTACAGGGGCAGGGTGGCTACACCTTC
clone_size: once
v_call: TRBV6-4
j_call: TRBJ1-2
d_call: TRBD1
cdr3_length: 14

cdr3_aa: CASSRKTTALNTEAFF
cdr3_nt: TGTGCCAGCAGCCGGAAGACTACAGCTCTGAACACTGAAGCTTTCTTT
clone_size: .
v_call: TRBV3-1/TRBV3-2
j_call: TRBJ1-1
d_call: .
cdr3_length: 16